This passage covers 4 T cell receptor beta chains from one sample sequenced in a study of CD8 T cells in Susac syndrome. cDNA came from about 0.5 to 1 ug RNA primed by random hexamers. MiXCR, applied by TCRdb to the immunoSEQ multiplex PCR reads, yields one record per CDR3 protein. Here the sample spans some 180,000 distinct CDR3 sequences, roughly 94% being singletons. Source material: CD4+ T cells from PBMCs. Source of these receptors: a human donor with Susac syndrome.

The chain joins TRBV20-1 to TRBJ1-5, with a possible D match to TRBD1 (6 bases). The CDR3 consists of 12 residues. Trimming left V 3 bases short and J 7 bases short, with 10 bases between. Germline V gene data show CDR1 as DFQATT and CDR2 as SNEGSKA (reference sequence). The CDR3 protein is CSASRGAQPQHF. The CDR3 region has the DNA TGCAGTGCTAGCAGGGGTGCGCAGCCCCAGCATTTT.

This chain links TRBV29-1 with TRBJ2-1, with 8 bases aligning to TRBD2. Per the germline V gene, CDR1 is SQVTM and CDR2 is ANQGSEA. V lost 1 base, J lost 5 bases, and 4 bases stayed unmatched. The CDR3 extends over 14 amino acids. Here the CDR3 DNA reads TGCAGCGTTGAAGCCAGCGGGAGAAACAATGAGCAGTTCTTC. Its protein is CSVEASGRNNEQFF.

CDR3 amino acids: CSARVRLAGDRETQYF. The DNA for the CDR3 is TGCAGTGCTAGAGTTAGGCTAGCGGGGGACCGAGAGACCCAGTACTTC. The chain employs TRBV20-1 and TRBJ2-5; 10 nucleotides line up with TRBD2. The V segment lost 1 base and the J segment 4 bases; nucleotides outside the gene matches: 9. CDR1 is DFQATT, CDR2 SNEGSKA, per germline (reference sequence). The CDR3 has 16 residues.

Concerning this clonotype itself: Compared with germline, one end of the junction differs, possibly owing to a read error. The V gene is TRBV10-3, the J gene TRBJ2-7; 9 bases match TRBD1. Germline assignment: CDR1 ENHRY and CDR2 SYGVKD. The CDR3 totals 12 residues. CDR3 sequence (DNA): TGTGCCATCAGTCCTTCACAGGGGGCGCGGGACTTC. Translation: CAISPSQGARDF.